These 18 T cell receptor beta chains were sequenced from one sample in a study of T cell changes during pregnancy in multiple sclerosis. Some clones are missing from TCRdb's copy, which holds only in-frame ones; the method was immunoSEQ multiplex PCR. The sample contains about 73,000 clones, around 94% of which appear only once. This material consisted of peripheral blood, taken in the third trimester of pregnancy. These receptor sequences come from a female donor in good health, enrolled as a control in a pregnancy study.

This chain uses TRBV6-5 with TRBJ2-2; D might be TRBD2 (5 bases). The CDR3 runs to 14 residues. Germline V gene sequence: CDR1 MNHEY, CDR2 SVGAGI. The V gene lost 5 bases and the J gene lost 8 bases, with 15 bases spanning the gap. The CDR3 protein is CASSKYRTGGELFF. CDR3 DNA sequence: TGTGCCAGCAGTAAATACCGGACGGGAGGGGAGCTGTTTTTT.

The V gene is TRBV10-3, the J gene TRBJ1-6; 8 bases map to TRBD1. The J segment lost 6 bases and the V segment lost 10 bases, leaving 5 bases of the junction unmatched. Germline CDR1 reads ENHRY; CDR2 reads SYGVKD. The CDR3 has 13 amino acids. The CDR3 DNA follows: TGTGCCACCCGGACAGGGCTTAATTCACCCCTCCACTTT. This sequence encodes CATRTGLNSPLHF.

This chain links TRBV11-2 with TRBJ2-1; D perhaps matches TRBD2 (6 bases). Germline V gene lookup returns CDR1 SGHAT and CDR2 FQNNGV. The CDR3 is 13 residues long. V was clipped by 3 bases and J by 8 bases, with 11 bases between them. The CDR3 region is CASSFRLEDEQFF. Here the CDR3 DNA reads TGTGCCAGCAGCTTTCGACTAGAGGATGAGCAGTTCTTC.

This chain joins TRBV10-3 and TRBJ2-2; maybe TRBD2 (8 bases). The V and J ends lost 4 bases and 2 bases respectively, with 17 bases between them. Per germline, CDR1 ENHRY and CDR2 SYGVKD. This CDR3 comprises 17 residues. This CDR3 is CAISVREGQLNTGELFF. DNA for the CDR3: TGTGCCATCAGTGTACGGGAGGGACAGCTAAACACCGGGGAGCTGTTTTTT.

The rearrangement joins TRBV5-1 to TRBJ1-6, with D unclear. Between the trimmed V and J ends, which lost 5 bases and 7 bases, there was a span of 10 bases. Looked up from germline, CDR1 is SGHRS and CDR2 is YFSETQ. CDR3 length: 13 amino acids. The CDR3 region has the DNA TGCGCCAGCAGGTTAGACATAAATTCACCCCTCCACTTT. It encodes CASRLDINSPLHF.

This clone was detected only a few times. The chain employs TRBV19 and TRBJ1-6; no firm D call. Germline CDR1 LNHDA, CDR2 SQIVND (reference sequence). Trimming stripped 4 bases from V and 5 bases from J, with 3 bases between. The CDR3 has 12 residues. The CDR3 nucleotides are TGTGCCAGTAGTAGTAATAATTCACCCCTCCACTTT. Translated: CASSSNNSPLHF.

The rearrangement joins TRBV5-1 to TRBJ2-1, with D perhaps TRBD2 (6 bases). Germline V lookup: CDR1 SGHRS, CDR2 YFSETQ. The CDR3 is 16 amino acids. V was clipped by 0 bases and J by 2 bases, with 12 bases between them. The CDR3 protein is CASSLGLGSAYNEQFF. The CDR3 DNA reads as TGCGCCAGCAGCTTGGGTCTCGGGAGCGCCTACAATGAGCAGTTCTTC.

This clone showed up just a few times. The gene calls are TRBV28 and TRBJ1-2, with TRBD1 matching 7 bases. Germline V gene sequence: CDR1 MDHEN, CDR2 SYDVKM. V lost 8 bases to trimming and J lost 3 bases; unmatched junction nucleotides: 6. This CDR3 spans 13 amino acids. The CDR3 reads CASWDSGDYGYTF. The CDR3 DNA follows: TGTGCCAGCTGGGACAGTGGGGACTATGGCTACACCTTC.

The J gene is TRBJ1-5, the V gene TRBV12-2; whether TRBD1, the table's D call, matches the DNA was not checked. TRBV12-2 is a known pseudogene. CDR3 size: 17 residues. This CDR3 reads CASRAGQGRASNQPQHF. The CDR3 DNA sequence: TGTGCAAGTCGCGCCGGACAGGGGCGGGCTAGCAATCAGCCCCAGCATTTT.

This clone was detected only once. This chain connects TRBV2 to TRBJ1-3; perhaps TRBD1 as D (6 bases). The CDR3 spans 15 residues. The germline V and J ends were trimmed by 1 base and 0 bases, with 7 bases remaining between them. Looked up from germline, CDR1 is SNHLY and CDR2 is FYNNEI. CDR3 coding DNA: TGTGCCAGCAGTGAAGGGACAGCCTCTGGAAACACCATATATTTT. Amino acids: CASSEGTASGNTIYF.

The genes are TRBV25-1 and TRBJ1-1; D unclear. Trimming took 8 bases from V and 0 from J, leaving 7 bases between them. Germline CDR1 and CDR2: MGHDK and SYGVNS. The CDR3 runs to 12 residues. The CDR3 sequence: CASSRLNTEAFF. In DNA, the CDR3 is TGTGCCAGCTCCAGGTTGAACACTGAAGCTTTCTTT.

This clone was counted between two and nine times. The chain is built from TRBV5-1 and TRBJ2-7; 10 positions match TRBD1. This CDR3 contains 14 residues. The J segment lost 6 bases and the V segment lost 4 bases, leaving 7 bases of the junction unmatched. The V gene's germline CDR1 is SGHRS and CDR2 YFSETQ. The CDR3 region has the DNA TGCGCCAGCAGCCTCGGGGACAGGGGACGCGAGCAGTACTTC. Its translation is CASSLGDRGREQYF.

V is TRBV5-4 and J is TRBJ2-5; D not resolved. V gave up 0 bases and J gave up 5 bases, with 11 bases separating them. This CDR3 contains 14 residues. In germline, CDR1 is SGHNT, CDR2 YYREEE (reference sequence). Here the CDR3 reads CASSLGPPEETQYF. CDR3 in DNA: TGTGCCAGCAGCTTGGGGCCGCCGGAGGAGACCCAGTACTTC.

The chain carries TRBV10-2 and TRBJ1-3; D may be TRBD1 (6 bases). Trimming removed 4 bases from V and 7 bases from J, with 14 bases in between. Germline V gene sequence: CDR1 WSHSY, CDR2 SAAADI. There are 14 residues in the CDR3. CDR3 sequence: CASSGIRGTNTIYF. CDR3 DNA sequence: TGCGCCAGCAGTGGGATCAGGGGAACCAACACCATATATTTT.

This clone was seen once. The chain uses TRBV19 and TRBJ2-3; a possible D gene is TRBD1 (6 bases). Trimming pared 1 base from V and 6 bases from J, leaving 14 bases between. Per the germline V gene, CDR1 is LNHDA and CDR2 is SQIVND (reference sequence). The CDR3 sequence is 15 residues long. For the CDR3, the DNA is TGTGCCAGTAGTATAGGCGGTCAGGGGAAGGATACGCAGTATTTT. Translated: CASSIGGQGKDTQYF.

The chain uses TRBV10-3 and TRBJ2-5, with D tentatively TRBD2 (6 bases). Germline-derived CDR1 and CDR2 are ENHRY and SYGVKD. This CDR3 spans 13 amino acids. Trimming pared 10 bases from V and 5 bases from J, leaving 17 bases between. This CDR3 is CATTDRGYETQYF. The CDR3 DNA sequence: TGTGCCACCACCGATCGGGGGTACGAGACCCAGTACTTC.

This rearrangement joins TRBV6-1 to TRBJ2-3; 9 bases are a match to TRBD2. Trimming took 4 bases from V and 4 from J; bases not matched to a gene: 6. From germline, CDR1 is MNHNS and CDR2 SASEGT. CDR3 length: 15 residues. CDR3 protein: CASSVISGGSDTQYF. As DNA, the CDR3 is TGTGCCAGCAGTGTGATTAGCGGGGGATCAGATACGCAGTATTTT.

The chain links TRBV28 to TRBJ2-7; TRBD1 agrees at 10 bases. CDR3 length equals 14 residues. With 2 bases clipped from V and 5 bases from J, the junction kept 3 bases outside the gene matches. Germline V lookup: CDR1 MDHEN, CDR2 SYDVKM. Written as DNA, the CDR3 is TGTGCCAGCAGTTTAGAGGGGACAGGGGACGAGCAGTACTTC. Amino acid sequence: CASSLEGTGDEQYF.